Shown below are 14 T cell receptor beta chains from a single sample sequenced in a study of technical replicates of blood from several donors. The data were produced by immunoSEQ multiplex PCR, yet TCRdb's version contains in-frame clones alone and is incomplete. The sample has about 70,000 clones, about 94% seen once. The sequencing input was T cells isolated from PBMCs. The receptor set was obtained from a human donor in good health.

This chain links TRBV4-3 with TRBJ2-1; possible D gene TRBD1, 6 bases. V lost 0 bases to trimming and J lost 4 bases, with 7 bases between them. The CDR3 extends over 14 amino acids. The germline CDR1 and CDR2 sequences are LGHNA and YSLEER. CDR3 amino acids: CASSQDGQYNEQFF. The CDR3 nucleotides read TGCGCCAGCAGCCAAGACGGACAGTACAATGAGCAGTTCTTC.

Details on this clone: The junction shows a germline mismatch at one end, possibly a read error. The chain has TRBV6-5 and TRBJ2-7; D is uncertain. CDR1 is MNHEY and CDR2 is SVGAGI in the germline V gene. This CDR3 region has 11 residues. The CDR3 sequence: CASSYSFEQYF. The CDR3 nucleotides are TGTGCCAGCAGTTACTCCTTCGAGCAGTACTTC.

The chain employs TRBV9 and TRBJ2-7, with 13 bases fitting TRBD2. V gave up 4 bases and J gave up 6 bases; unmatched junction bases: 7. This CDR3 comprises 15 residues. Looked up from germline, CDR1 is SGDLS and CDR2 is YYNGEE. CDR3: CASSPIGLAGAEQYF. Here the CDR3 DNA reads TGTGCCAGCAGCCCGATAGGACTAGCGGGAGCCGAGCAGTACTTC. The complete variable domain, with remaining parts taken from reference TRBV9 and TRBJ2-7, reads DSGVTQTPKHLITATGQRVTLRCSPRSGDLSVYWYQQSLDQGLQFLIQYYNGEERAKGNILERFSAQQFPDLHSELNLSSLELGDSALYFCASSPIGLAGAEQYFGPGTRLTVT.

The rearrangement links TRBV5-4 to TRBJ2-5; 7 bases align to TRBD1. J gave up 5 bases and V 4 bases, and 8 bases lay outside the gene matches. From germline, CDR1 is SGHNT and CDR2 YYREEE (reference sequence). The CDR3 covers 14 residues. DNA of the CDR3: TGTGCCAGCAGCAGAGGACAGGCCATTGAGACCCAGTACTTC. Residues: CASSRGQAIETQYF. The whole variable domain, filled in from reference TRBV5-4 and TRBJ2-5, reads ETGVTQSPTHLIKTRGQQVTLRCSSQSGHNTVSWYQQALGQGPQFIFQYYREEENGRGNFPPRFSGLQFPNYSSELNVNALELDDSALYLCASSRGQAIETQYFGPGTRLLVL.

V and J are TRBV5-7 and TRBJ2-2, with 8 bases that match TRBD2. TRBV5-7 is classed as an ORF, of uncertain function. The CDR3 has 13 amino acids. The V segment lost 6 bases and the J segment 9 bases; nucleotides outside the gene matches: 7. The CDR3 DNA is TGTGCCAGCAAGGGACTAGGAAGCAGGGAGCTGTTTTTT. Its translation: CASKGLGSRELFF.

The chain links TRBV5-1 to TRBJ2-7; D is perhaps TRBD2 (6 bases). CDR1 is SGHRS, CDR2 YFSETQ, per germline. This CDR3 is built from 16 residues. V was cut by 4 bases and J by 0 bases, with 17 bases left in between. CDR3 sequence (DNA): TGCGCCAGCAGCGAATCCGGCGGGATTAGCTCCTACGAGCAGTACTTC. It codes for CASSESGGISSYEQYF.

The chain links TRBV7-2 to TRBJ2-1; 7 bases fit TRBD1. Losses at the gene ends were 1 base for V and 1 base for J; bases not matched to a gene: 4. This CDR3 contains 16 residues. CDR1 is SGHTA, CDR2 FQGNSA, per germline. In DNA, the CDR3 is TGTGCCAGCAGCTTAGTGAGCAGGGGGTCCTACAATGAGCAGTTCTTC. Amino acids: CASSLVSRGSYNEQFF.

This clone came up once. This chain uses TRBV6-5 with TRBJ2-3; a possible D gene is TRBD1 (6 bases). Trimming left V 3 bases short and J 1 base short, with 8 bases between. Per the germline V gene, CDR1 is MNHEY and CDR2 is SVGAGI. The CDR3 extends over 14 amino acids. The CDR3 here is CASSYYRGTDTQYF. CDR3 DNA sequence: TGTGCCAGCAGTTATTACAGGGGCACAGATACGCAGTATTTT.

This chain joins TRBV19 and TRBJ1-2, with TRBD1 matching over 9 bases. Germline V gene sequence: CDR1 LNHDA, CDR2 SQIVND (reference sequence). The CDR3 sequence is 14 residues long. Trimming cost V 7 bases and J 4 bases; bases outside gene matches: 7. The chain's CDR3 is CASMRQGGSYGYTF. In DNA, the CDR3 is TGTGCCAGTATGCGACAGGGGGGCTCCTATGGCTACACCTTC. Complete variable domain (other parts from reference TRBV19 and TRBJ1-2): DGGITQSPKYLFRKEGQNVTLSCEQNLNHDAMYWYRQDPGQGLRLIYYSQIVNDFQKGDIAEGYSVSREKKESFPLTVTSAQKNPTAFYLCASMRQGGSYGYTFGSGTRLTVV.

The rearrangement joins TRBV6-6 to TRBJ2-7; a possible D gene is TRBD1 (8 bases). V shed 2 bases and J shed 1 base, with 15 bases lying between them. Germline V CDR1 and CDR2: MNHNY, SVGAGI (reference sequence). The CDR3 contains 16 residues. DNA of the CDR3: TGTGCCAGCAGTTACCGCGACAGGGGAGGGTCCTACGAGCAGTACTTC. This encodes CASSYRDRGGSYEQYF.

The chain has TRBV2 and TRBJ1-2; D not resolved. V lost 6 bases, J lost 0 bases, and 11 bases lay in between. The CDR3 has 14 amino acids. Germline-derived CDR1 and CDR2 are SNHLY and FYNNEI. The CDR3 sequence is CASSEGASNYGYTF. The CDR3 coding sequence is TGTGCCAGCAGCGAGGGAGCCTCTAACTATGGCTACACCTTC.

This sequence joins TRBV18 and TRBJ1-2; 8 positions agree with TRBD1. Germline CDR1 KGHSH, CDR2 LQKENI. J gave up 13 bases and V 2 bases, and 6 bases lay outside the gene matches. The CDR3 contains 12 residues. This CDR3 is CASSPNRGSSTF. CDR3 sequence (DNA): TGTGCCAGCTCACCAAACAGGGGGTCTTCCACCTTC.

This clone was counted once. The chain is built from TRBV28 and TRBJ2-1, with a tentative D call TRBD2 (5 bases). Germline assignment: CDR1 MDHEN and CDR2 SYDVKM. The CDR3 is 16 amino acids. V lost 0 bases, J lost 0 bases, and 9 bases lay in between. CDR3 nucleotides: TGTGCCAGCAGTTTATGGGACTTAAGCTCCTACAATGAGCAGTTCTTC. Amino acids: CASSLWDLSSYNEQFF.

The V gene is TRBV19, the J gene TRBJ2-7, with TRBD1 matching 9 bases. The germline V gene encodes CDR1 LNHDA and CDR2 SQIVND (reference sequence). The V and J ends lost 5 bases and 3 bases, in that order; junction bases with no gene match: 5. This CDR3 is 14 amino acids long. The CDR3, as DNA: TGTGCCAGTAGTCCGGGACAGGGATACTACGAGCAGTACTTC. Translated: CASSPGQGYYEQYF.